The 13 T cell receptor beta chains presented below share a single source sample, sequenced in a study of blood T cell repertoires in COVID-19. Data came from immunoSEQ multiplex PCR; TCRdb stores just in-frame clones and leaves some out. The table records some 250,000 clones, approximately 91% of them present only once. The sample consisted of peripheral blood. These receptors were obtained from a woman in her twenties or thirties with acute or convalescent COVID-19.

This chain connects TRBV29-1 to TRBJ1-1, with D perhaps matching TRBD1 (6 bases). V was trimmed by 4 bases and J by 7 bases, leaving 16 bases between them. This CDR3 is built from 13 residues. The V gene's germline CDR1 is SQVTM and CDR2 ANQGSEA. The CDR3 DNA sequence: TGCAGCGTTGTGGCCCAGGGGCAGTTTGAAGCTTTCTTT. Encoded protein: CSVVAQGQFEAFF.

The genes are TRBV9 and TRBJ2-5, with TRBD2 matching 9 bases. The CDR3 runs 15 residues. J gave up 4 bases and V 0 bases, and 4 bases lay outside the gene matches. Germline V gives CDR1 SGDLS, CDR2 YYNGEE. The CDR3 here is CASSVGGSGRETQYF. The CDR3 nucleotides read TGTGCCAGCAGCGTAGGTGGTAGCGGGAGAGAGACCCAGTACTTC.

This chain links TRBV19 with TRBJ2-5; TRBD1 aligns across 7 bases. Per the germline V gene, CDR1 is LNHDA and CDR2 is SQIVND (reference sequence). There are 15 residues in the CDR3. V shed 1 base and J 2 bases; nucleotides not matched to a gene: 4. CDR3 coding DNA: TGTGCCAGTAGTATAGCGTGGGGACAGCAAGAGACCCAGTACTTC. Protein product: CASSIAWGQQETQYF.

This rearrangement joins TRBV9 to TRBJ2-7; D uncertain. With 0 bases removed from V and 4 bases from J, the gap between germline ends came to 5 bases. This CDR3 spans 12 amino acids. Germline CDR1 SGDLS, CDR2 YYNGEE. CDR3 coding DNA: TGTGCCAGCAGCGTAGTAGATTACGAGCAGTACTTC. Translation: CASSVVDYEQYF.

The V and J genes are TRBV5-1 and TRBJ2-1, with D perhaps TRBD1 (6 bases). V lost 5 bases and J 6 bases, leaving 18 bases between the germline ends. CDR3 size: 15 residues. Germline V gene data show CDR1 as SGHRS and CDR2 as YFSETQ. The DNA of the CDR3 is TGCGCCAGCAGTAACAGGGCGACAGCAGCCAATGAGCAGTTCTTC. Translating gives CASSNRATAANEQFF. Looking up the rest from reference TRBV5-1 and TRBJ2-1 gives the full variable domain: KAGVTQTPRYLIKTRGQQVTLSCSPISGHRSVSWYQQTPGQGLQFLFEYFSETQRNKGNFPGRFSGRQFSNSRSEMNVSTLELGDSALYLCASSNRATAANEQFFGPGTRLTVL.

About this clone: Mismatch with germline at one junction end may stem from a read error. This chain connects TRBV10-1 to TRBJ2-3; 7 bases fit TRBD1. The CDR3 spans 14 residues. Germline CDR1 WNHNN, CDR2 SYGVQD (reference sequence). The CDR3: CASSEWDSKDTQYF. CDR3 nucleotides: TGCGCCAGCAGTGAGTGGGACAGCAAAGATACGCAGTATTTT.

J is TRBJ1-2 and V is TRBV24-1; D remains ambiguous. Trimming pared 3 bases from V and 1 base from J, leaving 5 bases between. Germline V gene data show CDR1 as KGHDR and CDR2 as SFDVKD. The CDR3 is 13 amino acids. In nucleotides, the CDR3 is TGTGCCACCAGTGATGGGAGTAACTATGGCTACACCTTC. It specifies CATSDGSNYGYTF.

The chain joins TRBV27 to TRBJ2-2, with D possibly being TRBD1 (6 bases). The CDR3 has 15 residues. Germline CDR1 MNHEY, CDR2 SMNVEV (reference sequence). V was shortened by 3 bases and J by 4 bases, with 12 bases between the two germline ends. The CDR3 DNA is TGTGCCAGCAGTTTCGGGGACATACGCACCGGGGAGCTGTTTTTT. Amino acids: CASSFGDIRTGELFF.

CDR3 DNA sequence: TGCGCCAGCAGCCACCCGGGAGGGGAGCAGTACTTC. Its translation: CASSHPGGEQYF. This chain uses TRBV4-3 with TRBJ2-7; 8 bases align to TRBD2. Germline CDR1 LGHNA, CDR2 YSLEER. This CDR3 region has 12 residues. V lost 3 bases, J lost 7 bases, and 2 bases stayed unmatched.

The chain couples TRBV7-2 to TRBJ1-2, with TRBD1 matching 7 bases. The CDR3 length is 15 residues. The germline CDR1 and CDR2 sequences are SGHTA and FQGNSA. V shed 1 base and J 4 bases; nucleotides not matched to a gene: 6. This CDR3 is CASSLGGGTVYGYTF. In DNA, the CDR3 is TGTGCCAGCAGCTTAGGGGGTGGGACAGTCTATGGCTACACCTTC. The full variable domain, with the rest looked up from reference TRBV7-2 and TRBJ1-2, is GAGVSQSPSNKVTEKGKDVELRCDPISGHTALYWYRQSLGQGLEFLIYFQGNSAPDKSGLPSDRFSAERTGGSVSTLTIQRTQQEDSAVYLCASSLGGGTVYGYTFGSGTRLTVV.

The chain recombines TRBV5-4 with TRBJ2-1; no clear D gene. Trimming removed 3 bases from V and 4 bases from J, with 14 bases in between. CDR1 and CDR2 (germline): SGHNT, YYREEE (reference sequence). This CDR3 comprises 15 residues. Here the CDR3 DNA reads TGTGCCAGCAGCTGGGTCAGCAGGCAATACAATGAGCAGTTCTTC. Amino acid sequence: CASSWVSRQYNEQFF. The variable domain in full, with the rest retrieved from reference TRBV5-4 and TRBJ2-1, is ETGVTQSPTHLIKTRGQQVTLRCSSQSGHNTVSWYQQALGQGPQFIFQYYREEENGRGNFPPRFSGLQFPNYSSELNVNALELDDSALYLCASSWVSRQYNEQFFGPGTRLTVL.

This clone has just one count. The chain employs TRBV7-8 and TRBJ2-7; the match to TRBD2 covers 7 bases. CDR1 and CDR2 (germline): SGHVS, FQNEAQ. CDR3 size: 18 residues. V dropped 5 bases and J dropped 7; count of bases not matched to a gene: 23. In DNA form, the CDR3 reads TGTGCCAGCAGCCCCTCCCATTTAACGGAACCGGGACTAATAGAGCAGTACTTC. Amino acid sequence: CASSPSHLTEPGLIEQYF.

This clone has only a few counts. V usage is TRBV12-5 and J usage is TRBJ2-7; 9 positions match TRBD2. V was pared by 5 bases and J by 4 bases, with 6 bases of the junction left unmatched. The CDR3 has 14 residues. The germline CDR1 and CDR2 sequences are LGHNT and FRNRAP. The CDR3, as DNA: TGTGCTAGTGGTCCAGGGACTAGCAGATACGAGCAGTACTTC. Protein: CASGPGTSRYEQYF.